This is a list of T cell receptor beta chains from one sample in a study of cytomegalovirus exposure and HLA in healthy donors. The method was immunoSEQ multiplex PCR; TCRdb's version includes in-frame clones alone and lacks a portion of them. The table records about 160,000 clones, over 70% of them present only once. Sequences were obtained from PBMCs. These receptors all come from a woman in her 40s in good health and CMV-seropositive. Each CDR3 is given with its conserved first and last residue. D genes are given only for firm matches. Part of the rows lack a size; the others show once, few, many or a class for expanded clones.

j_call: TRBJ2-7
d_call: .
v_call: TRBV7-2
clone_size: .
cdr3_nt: TGTGCCAGCAGCTTAGAAACGGGTAGCACCTACGAGCAGTACTTC
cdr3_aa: CASSLETGSTYEQYF

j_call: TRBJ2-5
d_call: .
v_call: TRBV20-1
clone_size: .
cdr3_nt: TGCAGTGCTAGACAACAAGAGACCCAGTACTTC
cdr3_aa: CSARQQETQYF

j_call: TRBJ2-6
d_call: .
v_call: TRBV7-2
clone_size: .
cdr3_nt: TGTGCCAGCAGCCTATTACCGGGGGGGGCCAACGTCCTGACTTTC
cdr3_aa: CASSLLPGGANVLTF

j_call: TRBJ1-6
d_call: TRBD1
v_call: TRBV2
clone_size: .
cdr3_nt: TGTGCCAGCAGACGCACAGGGGACGGGTCACCCCTCCACTTT
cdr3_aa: CASRRTGDGSPLHF

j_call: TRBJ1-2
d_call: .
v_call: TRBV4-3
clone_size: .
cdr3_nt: TGCGCCAGCAGCCAAGAGGGGCGGGGGGGTGGCTACACCTTC
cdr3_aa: CASSQEGRGGGYTF

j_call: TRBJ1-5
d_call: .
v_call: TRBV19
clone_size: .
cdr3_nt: TGTGCCAGTAGTGGCCCCCTTCAGCCCCAGCATTTT
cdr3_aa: CASSGPLQPQHF

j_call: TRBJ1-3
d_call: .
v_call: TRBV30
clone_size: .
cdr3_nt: TGTGCCTACGGGGGGGAAGTCTCTGGAAACACCATATATTTT
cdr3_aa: CAYGGEVSGNTIYF

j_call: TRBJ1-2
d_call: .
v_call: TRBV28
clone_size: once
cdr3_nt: TGTGCCAGCACCGAGCTCGAATTCTATGGCTACACCTTC
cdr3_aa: CASTELEFYGYTF

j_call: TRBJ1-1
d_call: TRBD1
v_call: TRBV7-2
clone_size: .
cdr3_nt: TGTGCCAGCAGCCCCGGTGGGACAGGGGAAGCTTTCTTT
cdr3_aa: CASSPGGTGEAFF

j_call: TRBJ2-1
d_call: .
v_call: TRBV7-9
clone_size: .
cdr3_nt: TGTGCCAGCAGCGATAAAATCGGGTACAATGAGCAGTTCTTC
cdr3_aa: CASSDKIGYNEQFF

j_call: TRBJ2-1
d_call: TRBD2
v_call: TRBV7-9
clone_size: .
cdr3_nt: TGTGCCAGCAGCTTAGAGGCGGGAGGTGAGCAGTTCTTC
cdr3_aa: CASSLEAGGEQFF

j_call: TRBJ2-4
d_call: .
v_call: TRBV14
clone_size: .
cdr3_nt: TGTGCCAGCAGCCAAACGGGGGTGGGTGGGATAGCCAAAAACATTCAGTACTTC
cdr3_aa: CASSQTGVGGIAKNIQYF

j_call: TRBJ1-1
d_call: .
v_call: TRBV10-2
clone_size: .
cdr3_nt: TGCGCCAGCAGTGAGTCGGCTGACAGGGAAGCTTTCTTT
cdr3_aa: CASSESADREAFF

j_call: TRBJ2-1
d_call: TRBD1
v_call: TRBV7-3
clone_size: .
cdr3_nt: TGTGCCAGCAGCTCGACAGGGGGAGGGAATGAGCAGTTCTTC
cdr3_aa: CASSSTGGGNEQFF

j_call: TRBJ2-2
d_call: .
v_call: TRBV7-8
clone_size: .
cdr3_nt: TGTGCCAGCAGCTTAAAAAGGGGGTCCGGGGAGCTGTTTTTT
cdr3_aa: CASSLKRGSGELFF

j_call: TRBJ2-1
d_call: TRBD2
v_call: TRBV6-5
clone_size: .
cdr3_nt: TGTGCCAGCAGAGCCAGCGGGGGTCCTCACAATGAGCAGTTCTTC
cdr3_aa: CASRASGGPHNEQFF

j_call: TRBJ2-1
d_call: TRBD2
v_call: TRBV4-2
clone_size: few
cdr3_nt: TGTGCCAGCAGCCCTAGCGGGGGGGGTAATGAGCAGTTCTTC
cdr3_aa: CASSPSGGGNEQFF

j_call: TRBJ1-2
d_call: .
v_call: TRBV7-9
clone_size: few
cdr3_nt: TGTTCCAGCAGCAAAACCCAGGGTGGCTACACCTTC
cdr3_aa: CSSSKTQGGYTF

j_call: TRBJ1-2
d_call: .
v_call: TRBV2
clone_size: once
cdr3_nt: TGTGCCAGCAGTGACACTTATGGCTACACCTTC
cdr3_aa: CASSDTYGYTF

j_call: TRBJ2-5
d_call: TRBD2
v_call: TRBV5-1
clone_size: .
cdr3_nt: TGCGCCAGCAGCTTGGCTAGGACGGGGGGTGGAGAGACCCAGTACTTC
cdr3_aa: CASSLARTGGGETQYF

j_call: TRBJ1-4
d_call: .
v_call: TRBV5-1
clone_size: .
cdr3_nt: TGCGCCAGCAGCGCCGACCAGGGTTTGAAACTGTTTTTT
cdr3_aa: CASSADQGLKLFF

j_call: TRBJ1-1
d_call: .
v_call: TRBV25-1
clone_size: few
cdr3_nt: TGTGCCAGCAGTGAAAAGTCCCGTGCGGCTTTCTTT
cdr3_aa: CASSEKSRAAFF

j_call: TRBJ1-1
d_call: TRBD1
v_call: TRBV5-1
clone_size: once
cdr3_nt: TGCGCCAGCAGCGCGACAGGGACGAACACTGAAGCTTTCTTT
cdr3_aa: CASSATGTNTEAFF

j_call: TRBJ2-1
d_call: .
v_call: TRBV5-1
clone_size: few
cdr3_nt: TGCGCCAGCAGTAGAAGCGGTACCTACAATGAGCAGTTCTTC
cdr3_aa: CASSRSGTYNEQFF

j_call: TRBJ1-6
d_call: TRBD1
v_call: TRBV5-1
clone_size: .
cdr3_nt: TGCGCCAGCAGCCAACGGACAGGTAGCTCGTATAATTCACCCCTCCACTTT
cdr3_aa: CASSQRTGSSYNSPLHF

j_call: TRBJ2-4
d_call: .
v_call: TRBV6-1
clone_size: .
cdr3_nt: TGTGCCAGCAGTGAAAGTCCCGGAGTCAAAATTCAGTACTTC
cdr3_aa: CASSESPGVKIQYF

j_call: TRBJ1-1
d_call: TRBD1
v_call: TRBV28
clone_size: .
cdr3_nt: TGTGCCAGCAGTTTATGGACAGGGGCTAACACTGAAGCTTTCTTT
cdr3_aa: CASSLWTGANTEAFF

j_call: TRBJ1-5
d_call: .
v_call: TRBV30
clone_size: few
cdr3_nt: TGTGCCTGGGCGATGGGCTCCTCGACAGGCGGACAGCCCCAGCATTTT
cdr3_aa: CAWAMGSSTGGQPQHF